The sequence of this T cell receptor beta chain was determined in a study of T-cell reconstitution after alpha-beta-depleted transplantation in children. General observations from the study: Expanded clones from the graft, numbering several hundred, reportedly supplied alpha-beta T cells about two months after transplant. It was newly produced T cells that mostly accounted for T-cell counts and diversity one year after transplant.

Unique molecular identifiers were built into the TCRbeta library. TCRdb independently ran MiXCR on the PCR reads; one entry per CDR3 protein. The sample has some 600,000 distinct CDR3 sequences, approximately 12% seen once. In its sample, this clonotype was seen many times. Its antigen is currently unknown. The clonotype was recovered from a male patient younger than 18 who had a stem cell transplant for acute myeloid leukemia, so the T cells may come from the graft donor. The source material was PBMCs, mostly from graft donor cells, sampled 360 days after TCRalphabeta/CD19-depleted stem cell transplant.

The CDR3 loop is CASRPAPMDTGELFF. The CDR3 DNA reads TGCGCCAGCAGGCCCGCACCTATGGATACCGGGGAGCTGTTTTTT. The genes are TRBV5-1 and TRBJ2-2; no definite D call. The CDR3 extends over 15 amino acids. Germline V gives CDR1 SGHRS, CDR2 YFSETQ. Trimming pared 5 bases from V and 5 bases from J, leaving 16 bases between. Variable domain in full (rest from reference TRBV5-1 and TRBJ2-2): KAGVTQTPRYLIKTRGQQVTLSCSPISGHRSVSWYQQTPGQGLQFLFEYFSETQRNKGNFPGRFSGRQFSNSRSEMNVSTLELGDSALYLCASRPAPMDTGELFFGEGSRLTVL.